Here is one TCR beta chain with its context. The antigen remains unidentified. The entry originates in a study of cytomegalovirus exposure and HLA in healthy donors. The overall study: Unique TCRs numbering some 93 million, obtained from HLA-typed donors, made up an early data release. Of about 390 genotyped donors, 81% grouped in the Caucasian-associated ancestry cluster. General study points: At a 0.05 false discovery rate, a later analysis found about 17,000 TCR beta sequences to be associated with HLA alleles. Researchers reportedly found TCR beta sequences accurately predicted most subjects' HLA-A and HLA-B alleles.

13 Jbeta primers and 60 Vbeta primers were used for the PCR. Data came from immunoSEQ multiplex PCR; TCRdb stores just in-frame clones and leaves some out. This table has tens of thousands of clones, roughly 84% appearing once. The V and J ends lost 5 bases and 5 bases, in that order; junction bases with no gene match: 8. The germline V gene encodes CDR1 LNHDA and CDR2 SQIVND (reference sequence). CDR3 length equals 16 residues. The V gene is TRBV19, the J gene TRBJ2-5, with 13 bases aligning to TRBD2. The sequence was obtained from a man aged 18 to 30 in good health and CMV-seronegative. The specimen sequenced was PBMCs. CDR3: CASSVGLAGPWETQYF. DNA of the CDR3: TGTGCCAGTAGTGTGGGACTAGCGGGGCCCTGGGAGACCCAGTACTTC.